This T cell receptor (beta chain) was retrieved from a study of glioma-infiltrating T cells. Study outcomes and limitations: CDR3 overlap between tissue and blood was very small. Non-neoplastic patients had below-expected tissue-blood divergence, while all gliomas exceeded expectation.

Germline values: CDR1 LGHNA, CDR2 YNFKEQ. The CDR3 totals 14 residues. The ends were cut back, 0 bases at V and 6 bases at J, with 11 bases in the middle. TCR alpha and beta CDR3 regions were amplified from RNA using iRepertoire nested multiplex PCR. Tissue mRNA or PBMC total RNA, roughly 85-450 ng, went into one-step reverse transcription and amplification. TCRdb reprocessed the multiplex PCR reads with MiXCR, giving one entry per CDR3 protein. This table has some 85,000 distinct CDR3 sequences, about 25% appearing once. A remark on this clonotype: The antigen is unknown. This may come from a read error, since a much larger clone is one base off.

This sequence joins TRBV4-2 and TRBJ1-2, with D possibly matching TRBD1 (5 bases). The origin of this receptor is a human donor with low-grade glioma or glioblastoma, undergoing nonglioma brain surgery, or in good health (not recorded which). Sequences were obtained from glioma tissue, nonneoplastic brain tissue, or PBMCs (not recorded which). This CDR3 reads CASSQDRAGNGYTF. CDR3 DNA sequence: TGTGCCAGCAGCCAAGATAGGGCAGGGAATGGCTACACCTTC.